The present entry profiles one T cell receptor (beta chain) with its context. Antigen: not known. Profiled with immunoSEQ multiplex PCR; TCRdb holds only in-frame clones, not every one. Of some 130,000 clones in the sample, around nine tenths are singletons; the top ten hold about 6%. V shed 0 bases and J shed 6 bases, with 5 bases lying between them. This CDR3 is built from 13 residues. Looked up from germline, CDR1 is LNHNV and CDR2 is YYDKDF (reference sequence). The sample belongs to a study of T cell responses to AZD1222 COVID-19 vaccine. Study conclusions and caveats: Spike-specific TCR breadth and depth grew following two AZD1222 doses. All repertoire sampling was performed exclusively after the peak T cell response.

This TCR derives from an adult in good health. The material was peripheral blood, obtained on day 0 of AZD1222 vaccination. V is TRBV15 and J is TRBJ2-2; D unresolved. In DNA form, the CDR3 reads TGTGCCACCAGCAGAGATGGGGCCGGGGAGCTGTTTTTT. Translating it yields CATSRDGAGELFF.